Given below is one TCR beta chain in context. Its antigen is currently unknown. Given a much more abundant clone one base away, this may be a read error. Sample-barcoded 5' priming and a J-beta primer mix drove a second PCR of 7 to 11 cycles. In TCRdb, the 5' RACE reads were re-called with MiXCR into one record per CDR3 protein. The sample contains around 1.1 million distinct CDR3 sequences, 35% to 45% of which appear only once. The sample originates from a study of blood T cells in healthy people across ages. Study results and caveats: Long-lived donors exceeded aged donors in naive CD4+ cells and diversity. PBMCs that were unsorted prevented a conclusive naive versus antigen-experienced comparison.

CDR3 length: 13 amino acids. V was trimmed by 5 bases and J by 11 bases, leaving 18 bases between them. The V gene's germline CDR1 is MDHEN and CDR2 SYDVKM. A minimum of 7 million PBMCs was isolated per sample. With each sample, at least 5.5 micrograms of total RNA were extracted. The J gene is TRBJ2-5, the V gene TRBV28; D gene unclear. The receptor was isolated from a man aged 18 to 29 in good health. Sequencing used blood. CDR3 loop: CASSQAPYNEQYF. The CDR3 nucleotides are TGTGCCAGCAGTCAGGCGCCCTACAATGAGCAGTACTTC.